This passage covers 24 T cell receptor beta chains from one sample sequenced in a study of T cell changes during pregnancy in multiple sclerosis. The table came from immunoSEQ multiplex PCR; TCRdb's copy has only in-frame clones and leaves some out. Counted here are over 45,000 clones, approximately 90% occurring once; the ten biggest clones make up around 1.9%. Sequenced material: peripheral blood, taken in the first trimester of pregnancy. The receptors originated from a female donor with multiple sclerosis, enrolled in a pregnancy study.

The chain has TRBV6-1 and TRBJ2-5; the match to TRBD1 covers 7 bases. This CDR3 region has 13 residues. The J segment lost 3 bases and the V segment lost 8 bases, leaving 6 bases of the junction unmatched. The germline CDR1 and CDR2 sequences are MNHNS and SASEGT. CDR3 DNA sequence: TGTGCCAGCGCTCGGGACAGAGAAGAGACCCAGTACTTC. Translated: CASARDREETQYF.

V is TRBV18 and J is TRBJ1-6; tentative D call: TRBD1 (5 bases). Germline V gene data show CDR1 as KGHSH and CDR2 as LQKENI. V lost 6 bases, J lost 8 bases, and 11 bases lay in between. The CDR3 consists of 13 residues. CDR3 in amino acids: CASSLQGYSPLHF. CDR3 DNA: TGTGCCAGCTCCCTTCAGGGTTATTCACCCCTCCACTTT.

The chain has TRBV7-9 and TRBJ2-7; possible D gene TRBD2, 6 bases. Trimming shortened V by 5 bases and J by 5 bases, and 19 bases separated the two germline ends. The CDR3 sequence is 15 residues long. Germline-derived CDR1 and CDR2 are SEHNR and FQNEAQ (reference sequence). The CDR3 region is CASSPRRAGTHEQYF. The CDR3 nucleotides read TGTGCCAGCAGCCCCCGGAGGGCAGGGACCCACGAGCAGTACTTC.

The chain combines TRBV2 with TRBJ1-1; tentatively, D is TRBD1 (6 bases). The CDR3 consists of 13 residues. V was cut by 7 bases and J by 5 bases, with 14 bases left in between. CDR1 is SNHLY and CDR2 is FYNNEI in the germline V gene. The CDR3 DNA follows: TGTGCCAGCAAGGCGGGGGCGGGGACTGAAGCTTTCTTT. Protein: CASKAGAGTEAFF.

V and J are TRBV2 and TRBJ1-4; D gene ambiguous. The CDR3 loop spans 14 amino acids. CDR1 and CDR2 (germline): SNHLY, FYNNEI. With 5 bases removed from V and 11 bases from J, the gap between germline ends came to 18 bases. This CDR3 reads CASSSQVGSGKLFF. In DNA, the CDR3 is TGTGCCAGCAGTTCCCAGGTGGGGAGCGGGAAACTGTTTTTT.

This rearrangement joins TRBV6-1 to TRBJ1-1; TRBD1 matches 9 bases. This CDR3 contains 16 residues. The V and J ends lost 2 bases and 5 bases, in that order; junction bases with no gene match: 9. Per the germline V gene, CDR1 is MNHNS and CDR2 is SASEGT. The CDR3 is CASSEYPGQGFTEAFF. The DNA for the CDR3 is TGTGCCAGCAGTGAATACCCGGGACAGGGTTTTACTGAAGCTTTCTTT.

The J gene is TRBJ1-1, the V gene TRBV7-3; 8 bases match TRBD1. CDR1 is SGHTA and CDR2 is FQGTGA in the germline V gene. CDR3 length: 13 residues. The V segment lost 4 bases and the J segment 8 bases; nucleotides outside the gene matches: 6. CDR3 in DNA: TGTGCCAGCAGCTCCGCCCAGGGGGCCGAAGCTTTCTTT. Its protein is CASSSAQGAEAFF.

V and J are TRBV7-9 and TRBJ2-6; a possible D gene is TRBD2 (5 bases). The V end lost 1 base, the J end lost 2 bases, and 15 bases lay between the germline ends. CDR1 is SEHNR, CDR2 FQNEAQ, per germline (reference sequence). This CDR3 is built from 18 residues. In DNA form, the CDR3 reads TGTGCCAGCAGCTTAGTGGTGACTACAAGGCCTGGGGCCAACGTCCTGACTTTC. It codes for CASSLVVTTRPGANVLTF.

The CDR3 coding sequence is TGTGCCATCAGCCCCCTTGGACAAACTAATGAGCAGTTCTTC. It specifies CAISPLGQTNEQFF. J is TRBJ2-1 and V is TRBV10-3; tentative D call: TRBD1 (5 bases). Germline CDR1 ENHRY, CDR2 SYGVKD. Trimming removed 6 bases from V and 7 bases from J, with 16 bases in between. This CDR3 has 14 residues.

This chain links TRBV2 with TRBJ2-1, with 10 bases aligning to TRBD2. This CDR3 has 15 amino acids. V gave up 5 bases and J gave up 7 bases; unmatched junction bases: 8. Germline CDR1 reads SNHLY; CDR2 reads FYNNEI. CDR3 region: CASSQRGGAWNEQFF. DNA for the CDR3: TGTGCCAGCAGTCAGCGGGGGGGCGCGTGGAATGAGCAGTTCTTC. Full variable domain (outside the CDR3, taken from reference TRBV2 and TRBJ2-1): EPEVTQTPSHQVTQMGQEVILRCVPISNHLYFYWYRQILGQKVEFLVSFYNNEISEKSEIFDDQFSVERPDGSNFTLKIRSTKLEDSAMYFCASSQRGGAWNEQFFGPGTRLTVL.

The chain couples TRBV5-5 to TRBJ2-1; 9 bases line up with TRBD1. Germline CDR1 SGHKS, CDR2 YYEKEE (reference sequence). V was pared by 4 bases and J by 7 bases, with 9 bases of the junction left unmatched. The CDR3 covers 15 residues. CDR3 residues: CASSTWTGVQNEQFF. The CDR3 DNA is TGTGCCAGCAGCACCTGGACAGGGGTACAAAATGAGCAGTTCTTC.

The chain couples TRBV7-2 to TRBJ2-7, with D possibly matching TRBD1 (6 bases). V lost 3 bases to trimming and J lost 3 bases, with 9 bases between them. Germline V gene sequence: CDR1 SGHTA, CDR2 FQGNSA. The CDR3 has 13 amino acids. CDR3: CASSFGTLYEQYF. CDR3 DNA sequence: TGTGCCAGCAGCTTCGGGACACTCTACGAGCAGTACTTC.

The V gene is TRBV5-6, the J gene TRBJ1-2, with D possibly being TRBD1 (5 bases). From germline, CDR1 is SGHDT and CDR2 YYEEEE. The CDR3 has 14 residues. Trimming left V 4 bases short and J 5 bases short, with 15 bases between. CDR3 in DNA: TGTGCCAGCAGCACAAAGACAGCGTTTTATGGCTACACCTTC. It encodes CASSTKTAFYGYTF.

This chain joins TRBV6-5 and TRBJ1-4; D perhaps matches TRBD1 (5 bases). Trimming stripped 6 bases from V and 0 bases from J, with 11 bases between. The V gene's germline CDR1 is MNHEY and CDR2 SVGAGI. This CDR3 has 15 amino acids. The CDR3 sequence: CASSLYRTTNEKLFF. The CDR3 DNA sequence: TGTGCCAGCAGCCTTTACAGGACAACTAATGAAAAACTGTTTTTT.

The chain recombines TRBV5-6 with TRBJ1-4, with TRBD1 matching 7 bases. Germline CDR1 is SGHDT and CDR2 is YYEEEE. Unmatched junction bases numbered 2, after V lost 4 bases and J lost 5 bases. This CDR3 contains 13 residues. The chain's CDR3 is CASSGGQNEKLFF. In DNA, the CDR3 is TGTGCCAGCAGCGGGGGACAGAATGAAAAACTGTTTTTT.

This clone was seen just once. The V call is TRBV4-1, the J call TRBJ2-1, with 7 bases lining up with TRBD1. In germline, CDR1 is MGHRA, CDR2 YSYEKL. There are 15 residues in the CDR3. V shed 9 bases and J 0 bases; nucleotides not matched to a gene: 8. In DNA, the CDR3 is TGCGCCAGTACCAGACAGGGAAGCTCCTACAATGAGCAGTTCTTC. As protein: CASTRQGSSYNEQFF.

DNA for the CDR3: TGTGCCAGCAGTCGAAGTGGTGTAGGGGTTAGGGACACTGAAGCTTTCTTT. Encoded protein: CASSRSGVGVRDTEAFF. V is TRBV9 and J is TRBJ1-1, with a weak D call TRBD1 (5 bases). Between the trimmed V and J ends, which lost 5 bases and 3 bases, there was a span of 23 bases. From germline, CDR1 is SGDLS and CDR2 YYNGEE. This CDR3 has 17 amino acids. The complete variable domain, with remaining parts taken from reference TRBV9 and TRBJ1-1, reads DSGVTQTPKHLITATGQRVTLRCSPRSGDLSVYWYQQSLDQGLQFLIQYYNGEERAKGNILERFSAQQFPDLHSELNLSSLELGDSALYFCASSRSGVGVRDTEAFFGQGTRLTVV.

The chain recombines TRBV18 with TRBJ1-5; 9 bases are a match to TRBD1. After removal of 6 bases from V and 3 bases from J, the junction contained 15 bases not matched to a gene. Germline CDR1 reads KGHSH; CDR2 reads LQKENI. There are 18 residues in the CDR3. The CDR3 coding sequence is TGTGCCAGCTCGAGGGACAGGGAGTGGGGGGGGCACAATCAGCCCCAGCATTTT. This sequence encodes CASSRDREWGGHNQPQHF.

This chain joins TRBV27 and TRBJ1-2, with 8 bases aligning to TRBD1. Germline V lookup: CDR1 MNHEY, CDR2 SMNVEV (reference sequence). The CDR3 is 13 amino acids. V dropped 6 bases and J dropped 8; count of bases not matched to a gene: 8. The CDR3 region has the DNA TGTGCCAGCAGCAAGGCAGGGGGCTGGGGCTACACCTTC. As protein: CASSKAGGWGYTF.

CDR3 nucleotides: TGTGCCAGCAGCACAGGGTATACTGAAGCTTTCTTT. Amino acid sequence: CASSTGYTEAFF. V usage is TRBV11-2 and J usage is TRBJ1-1; possibly TRBD1 for D (6 bases). Trimming left V 5 bases short and J 5 bases short, with 9 bases between. Germline lookup yields CDR1 SGHAT and CDR2 FQNNGV. The CDR3 is 12 residues long.

This rearrangement joins TRBV2 to TRBJ2-5; D remains ambiguous. This CDR3 is 13 amino acids long. V was shortened by 3 bases and J by 5 bases, with 10 bases between the two germline ends. From germline, CDR1 is SNHLY and CDR2 FYNNEI. The CDR3 nucleotides are TGTGCCAGCAGTGAGTCAGGCTCCGAGACCCAGTACTTC. It yields the protein CASSESGSETQYF.

This chain uses TRBV28 with TRBJ1-2; D is perhaps TRBD1 (5 bases). Trimming removed 6 bases from V and 3 bases from J, with 11 bases in between. The CDR3 is 13 amino acids. Germline CDR1 and CDR2: MDHEN and SYDVKM. CDR3 loop: CASSLTGDYGYTF. DNA for the CDR3: TGTGCCAGCAGCTTAACAGGCGACTATGGCTACACCTTC.

The V and J genes are TRBV7-8 and TRBJ1-1; 8 bases agree with TRBD1. This CDR3 spans 16 amino acids. Unmatched junction bases numbered 7, after V lost 3 bases and J lost 1 base. Germline V gives CDR1 SGHVS, CDR2 FQNEAQ. DNA for the CDR3: TGTGCCAGCAGCTTCAGAACAGGGGGAACGAACACTGAAGCTTTCTTT. It specifies CASSFRTGGTNTEAFF.

The CDR3 DNA sequence: TGTGCCAGCAGCTTGACAGGGGTCTCTGGAAACACCATATATTTT. Translating it yields CASSLTGVSGNTIYF. V gene TRBV5-8 combines with J gene TRBJ1-3; 7 bases agree with TRBD1. This CDR3 contains 15 residues. Germline CDR1 reads SGHTS; CDR2 reads YDEGEE. Trimming took 1 base from V and 0 from J; bases not matched to a gene: 1.